This is a list of T cell receptor beta chains from one sample in a study of blood T cell repertoires in COVID-19. Generated by immunoSEQ multiplex PCR, the TCRdb table keeps only in-frame clones and is missing some. Here the sample spans about 100,000 clones, around four fifths being singletons. Sample: peripheral blood. Receptors were obtained from a woman aged 70-85 years with acute or convalescent COVID-19. Each CDR3 is given with its conserved first and last residue. Each record gives: clone size, D gene, J gene, CDR3 length, V gene, CDR3 DNA, CDR3 protein. A D gene is named only where the DNA matches it firmly. A row's size may be missing; if present it is once, few, many or a size class.

abundance: .; d_gene: .; j_gene: TRBJ1-6; len: 14; v_gene: TRBV30; CDR3nt: TGTGCCTGGAAAGGTGGCACAAGAGGTTCACCCCTCCACTTT; CDR3aa: CAWKGGTRGSPLHF
abundance: .; d_gene: .; j_gene: TRBJ1-1; len: 15; v_gene: TRBV28; CDR3nt: TGTGCCAGCAGTCAATACAGGGATGTGAACACTGAAGCTTTCTTT; CDR3aa: CASSQYRDVNTEAFF
abundance: .; d_gene: .; j_gene: TRBJ1-2; len: 14; v_gene: TRBV6-5; CDR3nt: TGTGCCAGCAGAAGGACAGCCCCAGACTATGGCTACACCTTC; CDR3aa: CASRRTAPDYGYTF
abundance: .; d_gene: .; j_gene: TRBJ2-3; len: 15; v_gene: TRBV15; CDR3nt: TGTGCCACCAGCGGGAGCGGGTCTAGCACAGATACGCAGTATTTT; CDR3aa: CATSGSGSSTDTQYF
abundance: .; d_gene: .; j_gene: TRBJ1-5; len: 14; v_gene: TRBV5-6; CDR3nt: TGTGCCAGCAGCTTGGGTGGGTACAGTTTCCCCCAGCATTTT; CDR3aa: CASSLGGYSFPQHF
abundance: few; d_gene: .; j_gene: TRBJ1-3; len: 14; v_gene: TRBV13; CDR3nt: TGTGCCAGCAGCCAACGGGGGGCTGGAAACACCATATATTTT; CDR3aa: CASSQRGAGNTIYF
abundance: few; d_gene: .; j_gene: TRBJ2-5; len: 11; v_gene: TRBV29-1; CDR3nt: TGCAGCGTTGTCGAGCAAGAGACCCAGTACTTC; CDR3aa: CSVVEQETQYF
abundance: .; d_gene: TRBD2; j_gene: TRBJ2-1; len: 16; v_gene: TRBV2; CDR3nt: TGTGCCAGCAGGCTTCTAGCGGGGGGAAGCAGGAATGAGCAGTTCTTC; CDR3aa: CASRLLAGGSRNEQFF
abundance: few; d_gene: .; j_gene: TRBJ1-2; len: 13; v_gene: TRBV5-1; CDR3nt: TGCGCCAGCAGCCCTGGCGGAAACTATGGCTACACCTTC; CDR3aa: CASSPGGNYGYTF
abundance: .; d_gene: .; j_gene: TRBJ1-2; len: 13; v_gene: TRBV7-2; CDR3nt: TGTGCCAGCAGCTTACAGGGTGTGGGTGGCTACACCTTC; CDR3aa: CASSLQGVGGYTF
abundance: .; d_gene: .; j_gene: TRBJ1-2; len: 15; v_gene: TRBV6-2/TRBV6-3; CDR3nt: TGTGCCAGCAGTTACGTGGCAGGGGCTTCCTATGGCTACACCTTC; CDR3aa: CASSYVAGASYGYTF
abundance: .; d_gene: TRBD1; j_gene: TRBJ1-2; len: 13; v_gene: TRBV5-1; CDR3nt: TGCGCCAGCAGCTTCACAGGGGCGGGTGGCTACACCTTC; CDR3aa: CASSFTGAGGYTF
abundance: .; d_gene: .; j_gene: TRBJ2-6; len: 17; v_gene: TRBV11-3; CDR3nt: TGTGCCAGCAGCTTAGGAGGAGAGAGCTCTGGGGCCAACGTCCTGACTTTC; CDR3aa: CASSLGGESSGANVLTF
abundance: .; d_gene: .; j_gene: TRBJ1-5; len: 14; v_gene: TRBV9; CDR3nt: TGTGCCAGCAGCGAGGGTCAGGGATATCAGCCCCAGCATTTT; CDR3aa: CASSEGQGYQPQHF
abundance: .; d_gene: .; j_gene: TRBJ1-6; len: 13; v_gene: TRBV12-3/TRBV12-4; CDR3nt: TGTGCCAGCAGTTTGACAGCCGATTCACCCCTCCACTTT; CDR3aa: CASSLTADSPLHF
abundance: .; d_gene: TRBD1; j_gene: TRBJ2-1; len: 13; v_gene: TRBV9; CDR3nt: TGTGCCAGCAGCGTAGAAGATAGGGGGCTGAAGTTCTTC; CDR3aa: CASSVEDRGLKFF
abundance: .; d_gene: TRBD1; j_gene: TRBJ1-4; len: 16; v_gene: TRBV9; CDR3nt: TGTGCCAGCAGCTCAGGGACAGGGGAGTCTAATGAAAAACTGTTTTTT; CDR3aa: CASSSGTGESNEKLFF
abundance: few; d_gene: .; j_gene: TRBJ1-4; len: 17; v_gene: TRBV24-1; CDR3nt: TGTGCCACCAGTGATTCGGACAGTTCTCCTCGGAAGGTAAAACTGTTTTTT; CDR3aa: CATSDSDSSPRKVKLFF
abundance: .; d_gene: .; j_gene: TRBJ1-1; len: 14; v_gene: TRBV6-5; CDR3nt: TGTGCCAGCAGTTACGCTGACGGGGGCACTGAAGCTTTCTTT; CDR3aa: CASSYADGGTEAFF
abundance: .; d_gene: .; j_gene: TRBJ2-2; len: 15; v_gene: TRBV19; CDR3nt: TGTGCCAGTAGGTTGGGGGGTAACATAGCCGGGGAGCTGTTTTTT; CDR3aa: CASRLGGNIAGELFF
abundance: .; d_gene: .; j_gene: TRBJ2-5; len: 15; v_gene: TRBV5-1; CDR3nt: TGCGCCAGCAGCTTAGTACAGGGAAATAGGGAGACCCAGTACTTC; CDR3aa: CASSLVQGNRETQYF
abundance: .; d_gene: .; j_gene: TRBJ1-6; len: 13; v_gene: TRBV30; CDR3nt: TGTGCCTGGAGGGGACTAGGGGGGTCACCCCTCCACTTT; CDR3aa: CAWRGLGGSPLHF
abundance: .; d_gene: TRBD2; j_gene: TRBJ2-2; len: 16; v_gene: TRBV19; CDR3nt: TGTGCCAGTAGTTTTCGGCGGGGGGTATCCACCGGGGAGCTGTTTTTT; CDR3aa: CASSFRRGVSTGELFF
abundance: .; d_gene: .; j_gene: TRBJ1-6; len: 13; v_gene: TRBV30; CDR3nt: TGTGCCTGGAGGTCAGGGTATAATTCACCCCTCCACTTT; CDR3aa: CAWRSGYNSPLHF
abundance: .; d_gene: TRBD1; j_gene: TRBJ2-1; len: 15; v_gene: TRBV9; CDR3nt: TGTGCCAGCAGCGTGAGCGGGACAGGGAACAATGAGCAGTTCTTC; CDR3aa: CASSVSGTGNNEQFF
abundance: .; d_gene: TRBD2; j_gene: TRBJ2-1; len: 16; v_gene: TRBV9; CDR3nt: TGTGCCAGCAGCTTCCAGACTAGCGGGGGGGCAAATGAGCAGTTCTTC; CDR3aa: CASSFQTSGGANEQFF
abundance: .; d_gene: TRBD1; j_gene: TRBJ1-2; len: 15; v_gene: TRBV7-3; CDR3nt: TGTGCCAGCAGCTTAACGGGTGACAGGGGGAATGGCTACACCTTC; CDR3aa: CASSLTGDRGNGYTF
abundance: .; d_gene: .; j_gene: TRBJ1-3; len: 15; v_gene: TRBV9; CDR3nt: TGTGCCAGCAGCGTAGCAGAGGAAGCTGGAAACACCATATATTTT; CDR3aa: CASSVAEEAGNTIYF
abundance: many; d_gene: .; j_gene: TRBJ1-2; len: 13; v_gene: TRBV19; CDR3nt: TGTGCCAGTAGCAACGGACATGACTATGGCTACACCTTC; CDR3aa: CASSNGHDYGYTF
abundance: .; d_gene: TRBD2; j_gene: TRBJ2-5; len: 16; v_gene: TRBV5-1; CDR3nt: TGCGCCAGCAGCCCAAGACTAGCGGGGGTAACTGAGACCCAGTACTTC; CDR3aa: CASSPRLAGVTETQYF
abundance: .; d_gene: .; j_gene: TRBJ1-2; len: 14; v_gene: TRBV5-1; CDR3nt: TGCGCCACACGGACAGAAGTTACCAACTATGGCTACACCTTC; CDR3aa: CATRTEVTNYGYTF
abundance: .; d_gene: TRBD2; j_gene: TRBJ2-3; len: 16; v_gene: TRBV3-1/TRBV3-2; CDR3nt: TGTGCCAGCAGCTTACGACTAGCGGGGAGCACAGATACGCAGTATTTT; CDR3aa: CASSLRLAGSTDTQYF
abundance: .; d_gene: TRBD1; j_gene: TRBJ2-7; len: 16; v_gene: TRBV9; CDR3nt: TGTGCCAGCAGCGTAATGGGACAGGGGGCCCGCTACGAGCAGTACTTC; CDR3aa: CASSVMGQGARYEQYF
abundance: few; d_gene: TRBD1; j_gene: TRBJ2-1; len: 15; v_gene: TRBV7-9; CDR3nt: TGTGCCAGCAGCTTAGCGGGACAGGGCTCTCATGAGCAGTTCTTC; CDR3aa: CASSLAGQGSHEQFF
abundance: .; d_gene: TRBD1; j_gene: TRBJ1-1; len: 15; v_gene: TRBV11-3; CDR3nt: TGTGCCAGCAGCACTCGACAGGGGCCGAACACTGAAGCTTTCTTT; CDR3aa: CASSTRQGPNTEAFF
abundance: .; d_gene: .; j_gene: TRBJ2-1; len: 14; v_gene: TRBV5-8; CDR3nt: TGTGCCAGCAGCTTGAGTACAGTCAGTGATGAGCAGTTCTTC; CDR3aa: CASSLSTVSDEQFF
abundance: .; d_gene: TRBD1; j_gene: TRBJ2-2; len: 14; v_gene: TRBV10-3; CDR3nt: TGTGCCATCAACCAGGGGGCGGGGACCGGGGAGCTGTTTTTT; CDR3aa: CAINQGAGTGELFF
abundance: .; d_gene: TRBD2; j_gene: TRBJ2-2; len: 17; v_gene: TRBV14; CDR3nt: TGTGCCAGCAGCCAGATCGGCGGGGGGGCGCGGACCGGGGAGCTGTTTTTT; CDR3aa: CASSQIGGGARTGELFF
abundance: few; d_gene: .; j_gene: TRBJ1-1; len: 12; v_gene: TRBV5-5; CDR3nt: TGTGCCAGTCTTAAAGGGGACACTGAAGCTTTCTTT; CDR3aa: CASLKGDTEAFF
abundance: .; d_gene: TRBD1; j_gene: TRBJ1-4; len: 14; v_gene: TRBV7-9; CDR3nt: TGTGCCAGCAGCCGGGACAGGGGGAGCGAAAAACTGTTTTTT; CDR3aa: CASSRDRGSEKLFF
abundance: .; d_gene: TRBD1; j_gene: TRBJ1-5; len: 14; v_gene: TRBV19; CDR3nt: TGTGCCAGTACTTGGACAGGAGGCAATCAGCCCCAGCATTTT; CDR3aa: CASTWTGGNQPQHF
abundance: .; d_gene: .; j_gene: TRBJ1-5; len: 15; v_gene: TRBV4-3; CDR3nt: TGCGCCAGCAGCCAAGAGGCGGGGGCCCGTCAGCCCCAGCATTTT; CDR3aa: CASSQEAGARQPQHF
abundance: .; d_gene: .; j_gene: TRBJ1-5; len: 13; v_gene: TRBV3-1/TRBV3-2; CDR3nt: TGTGCCAGCAGCCACGAGGGTTATCAGCCCCAGCATTTT; CDR3aa: CASSHEGYQPQHF
abundance: .; d_gene: TRBD1; j_gene: TRBJ1-5; len: 15; v_gene: TRBV6-2/TRBV6-3; CDR3nt: TGTGCCAGCAGCGGGTCGACAGGGGGGTATCAGCCCCAGCATTTT; CDR3aa: CASSGSTGGYQPQHF
abundance: .; d_gene: .; j_gene: TRBJ2-2; len: 18; v_gene: TRBV18; CDR3nt: TGTGCCAGCTCACCATGGACAGCCGGCGGCGCGAACACCGGGGAGCTGTTTTTT; CDR3aa: CASSPWTAGGANTGELFF
abundance: .; d_gene: .; j_gene: TRBJ1-1; len: 14; v_gene: TRBV7-9; CDR3nt: TGTGCCAGCAGCTTAGGGGCACAGAACACTGAAGCTTTCTTT; CDR3aa: CASSLGAQNTEAFF
abundance: .; d_gene: .; j_gene: TRBJ1-5; len: 15; v_gene: TRBV4-2; CDR3nt: TGTGCCAGCAGCCAAGATGGGGGGACCTATCAGCCCCAGCATTTT; CDR3aa: CASSQDGGTYQPQHF
abundance: .; d_gene: TRBD1; j_gene: TRBJ1-1; len: 12; v_gene: TRBV6-5; CDR3nt: TGTGCCAGCCCGGGACAGTACACTGAAGCTTTCTTT; CDR3aa: CASPGQYTEAFF
abundance: .; d_gene: TRBD2; j_gene: TRBJ2-1; len: 14; v_gene: TRBV3-1/TRBV3-2; CDR3nt: TGTGCCAGCAGCCTCGGACTAGCGGACAATGAGCAGTTCTTC; CDR3aa: CASSLGLADNEQFF
abundance: few; d_gene: TRBD1; j_gene: TRBJ1-1; len: 17; v_gene: TRBV6-1; CDR3nt: TGTGCCAGCAGTGCTAACAGGGGCGCCCTTATGAACACTGAAGCTTTCTTT; CDR3aa: CASSANRGALMNTEAFF
abundance: few; d_gene: TRBD1; j_gene: TRBJ2-7; len: 17; v_gene: TRBV4-2; CDR3nt: TGTGCCAGCAGCCAAGATTATAGGCAGGGGGCGGGCTACGAGCAGTACTTC; CDR3aa: CASSQDYRQGAGYEQYF
abundance: .; d_gene: .; j_gene: TRBJ1-2; len: 12; v_gene: TRBV13; CDR3nt: TGTGCCAGCAGCTTAGCCGGGTATGGCTACACCTTC; CDR3aa: CASSLAGYGYTF
abundance: .; d_gene: TRBD1; j_gene: TRBJ1-4; len: 15; v_gene: TRBV19; CDR3nt: TGTGCCAGTAGTATAGCCGTGGACAGGGGGGAAAAACTGTTTTTT; CDR3aa: CASSIAVDRGEKLFF